This record concerns one T cell receptor (beta chain) sequence. The CDR3 loop spans 10 amino acids. Between the trimmed V and J ends, which lost 2 bases and 11 bases, there was a span of 6 bases. CDR1 MDHEN and CDR2 SYDVKM come from the germline V gene. Repertoires were generated with immunoSEQ multiplex PCR, while TCRdb's copy carries only in-frame clones and drops some. The sample includes tens of thousands of clones, 70% to 90% of them seen just once. This record belongs to a study of control samples from healthy donors and cancer patients. The chain links TRBV28 to TRBJ1-1; D uncertain. The TCR was taken from a woman in her forties or fifties with head and neck cancer. Sequencing input: PBMCs. The CDR3: CASSLGRAFF. DNA of the CDR3: TGTGCCAGCAGTTTAGGGCGCGCTTTCTTT.